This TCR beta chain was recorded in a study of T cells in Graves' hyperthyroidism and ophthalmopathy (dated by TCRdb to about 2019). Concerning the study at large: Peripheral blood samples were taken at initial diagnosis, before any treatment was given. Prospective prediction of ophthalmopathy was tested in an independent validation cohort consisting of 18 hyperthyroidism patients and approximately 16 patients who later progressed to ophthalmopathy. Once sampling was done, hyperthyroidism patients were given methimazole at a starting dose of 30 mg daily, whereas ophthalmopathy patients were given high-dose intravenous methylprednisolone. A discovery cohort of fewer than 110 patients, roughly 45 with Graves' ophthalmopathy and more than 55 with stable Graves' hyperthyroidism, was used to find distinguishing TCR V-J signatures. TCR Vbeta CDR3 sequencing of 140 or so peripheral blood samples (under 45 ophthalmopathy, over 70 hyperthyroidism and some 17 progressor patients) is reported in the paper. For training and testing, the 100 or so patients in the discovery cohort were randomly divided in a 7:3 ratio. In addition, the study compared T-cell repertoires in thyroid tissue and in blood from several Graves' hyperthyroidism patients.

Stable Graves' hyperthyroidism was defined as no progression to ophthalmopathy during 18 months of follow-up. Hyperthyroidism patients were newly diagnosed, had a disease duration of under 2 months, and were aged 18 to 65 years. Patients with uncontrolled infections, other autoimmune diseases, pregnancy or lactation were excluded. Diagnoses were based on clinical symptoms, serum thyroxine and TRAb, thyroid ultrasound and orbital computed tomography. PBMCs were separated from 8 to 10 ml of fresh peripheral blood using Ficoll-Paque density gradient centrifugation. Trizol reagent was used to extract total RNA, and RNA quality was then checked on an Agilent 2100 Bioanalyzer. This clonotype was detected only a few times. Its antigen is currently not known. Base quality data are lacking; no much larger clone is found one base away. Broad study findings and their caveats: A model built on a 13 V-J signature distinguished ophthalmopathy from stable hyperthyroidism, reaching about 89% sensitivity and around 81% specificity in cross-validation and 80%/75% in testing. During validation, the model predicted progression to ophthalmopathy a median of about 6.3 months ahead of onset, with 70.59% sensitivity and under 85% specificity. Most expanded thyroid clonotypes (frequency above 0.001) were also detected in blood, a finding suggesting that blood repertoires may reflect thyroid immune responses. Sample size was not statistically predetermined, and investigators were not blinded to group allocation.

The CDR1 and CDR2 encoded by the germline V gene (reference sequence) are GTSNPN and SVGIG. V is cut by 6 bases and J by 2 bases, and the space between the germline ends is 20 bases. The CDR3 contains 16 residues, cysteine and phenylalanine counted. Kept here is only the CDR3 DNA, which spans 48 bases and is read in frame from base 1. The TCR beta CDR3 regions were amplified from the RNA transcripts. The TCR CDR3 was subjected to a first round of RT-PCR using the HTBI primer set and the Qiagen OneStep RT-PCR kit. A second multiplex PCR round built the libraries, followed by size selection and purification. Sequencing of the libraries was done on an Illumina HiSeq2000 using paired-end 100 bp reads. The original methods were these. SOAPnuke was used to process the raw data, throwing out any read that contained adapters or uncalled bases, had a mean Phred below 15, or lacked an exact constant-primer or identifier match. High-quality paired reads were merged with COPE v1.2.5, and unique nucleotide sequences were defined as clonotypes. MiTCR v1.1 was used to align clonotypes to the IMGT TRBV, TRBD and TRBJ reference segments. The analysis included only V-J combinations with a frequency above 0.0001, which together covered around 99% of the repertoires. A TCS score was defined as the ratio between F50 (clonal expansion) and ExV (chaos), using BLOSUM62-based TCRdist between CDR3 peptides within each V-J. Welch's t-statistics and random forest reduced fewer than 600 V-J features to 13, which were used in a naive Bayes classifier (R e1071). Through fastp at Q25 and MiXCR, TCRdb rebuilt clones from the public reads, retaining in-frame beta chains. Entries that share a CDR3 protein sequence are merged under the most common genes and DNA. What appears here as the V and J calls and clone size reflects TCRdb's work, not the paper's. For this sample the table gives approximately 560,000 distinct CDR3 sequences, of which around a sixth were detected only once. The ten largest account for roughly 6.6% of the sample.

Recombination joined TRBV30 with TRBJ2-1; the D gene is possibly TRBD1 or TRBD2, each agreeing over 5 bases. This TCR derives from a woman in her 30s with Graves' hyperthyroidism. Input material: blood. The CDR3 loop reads CACITSGTLTYNEQFF. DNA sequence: TGTGCCTGCATAACCTCCGGGACCCTTACCTACAATGAGCAGTTCTTC.